The entry that follows covers one T cell receptor (beta chain) sequence. Sequencing used immunoSEQ multiplex PCR; TCRdb keeps in-frame clones, though not all of them. The sample includes tens of thousands of clones, approximately 81% seen only once; the top ten take around 0.6%. This entry belongs to a study of T cell changes during pregnancy in multiple sclerosis. The length of the CDR3 is 13 residues. Germline CDR1 and CDR2: GTSNPN and SVGIG (reference sequence). V was clipped by 4 bases and J by 7 bases; unmatched bases: 4. The sample here was CD4+ T cells from peripheral blood mononuclear cells, taken before pregnancy. This chain joins TRBV30 and TRBJ2-2; 9 nucleotides agree with TRBD1. The origin of this receptor is a female donor with multiple sclerosis, enrolled in a pregnancy study. The CDR3 here is CAWNRQGVGELFF. Here the CDR3 DNA reads TGTGCCTGGAACCGACAGGGGGTCGGGGAGCTGTTTTTT.